Shown below are 23 T cell receptor beta chains from a single sample sequenced in a study of shared clonotypes between healthy human individuals. Clones were read by immunoSEQ multiplex PCR, and TCRdb kept only the in-frame ones, dropping some. This sample carries 2 million to 3 million clones, around 94% of them seen once, and the ten largest clones take 0.14%. The sample consisted of naive CD4+ T cells sorted from blood. Subset given: CD45RA+ positively selected. These receptors were taken from a man between 18 and 29 years old in good health.

The chain recombines TRBV18 with TRBJ1-5; D perhaps matches TRBD1 (6 bases). This CDR3 region has 16 residues. CDR1 and CDR2 from the germline V gene are KGHSH and LQKENI. V was clipped by 2 bases and J by 3 bases, with 14 bases between them. CDR3 region: CASSPSAGALNQPQHF. The CDR3 DNA is TGTGCCAGCTCACCATCGGCAGGGGCTCTCAATCAGCCCCAGCATTTT. Full variable domain (outside the CDR3, taken from reference TRBV18 and TRBJ1-5): NAGVMQNPRHLVRRRGQEARLRCSPMKGHSHVYWYRQLPEEGLKFMVYLQKENIIDESGMPKERFSAEFPKEGPSILRIQQVVRGDSAAYFCASSPSAGALNQPQHFGDGTRLSIL.

Concerning this clone itself: The same CDR3 also results from other DNA sequences found in this sample. V and J are TRBV27 and TRBJ2-4; a weak D match, TRBD1 (5 bases). The CDR3 runs 16 residues. CDR1 MNHEY and CDR2 SMNVEV come from the germline V gene (reference sequence). The germline V and J ends were trimmed by 4 bases and 0 bases, with 13 bases remaining between them. This CDR3 is CASSSGQLLAKNIQYF. In DNA, the CDR3 is TGTGCCAGCAGTTCCGGACAACTACTAGCCAAAAACATTCAGTACTTC.

The chain couples TRBV7-8 to TRBJ2-5; TRBD2 aligns across 8 bases. Germline V gene lookup returns CDR1 SGHVS and CDR2 FQNEAQ. This CDR3 spans 17 amino acids. The junction had 15 bases not matched to a gene; V was cut back by 5 bases and J by 4 bases. The CDR3 reads CASSRWGAGDFGETQYF. CDR3 nucleotide sequence: TGTGCCAGCAGCCGTTGGGGAGCGGGGGACTTCGGAGAGACCCAGTACTTC. Based on the CDR3 plus reference TRBV7-8 and TRBJ2-5, the full variable domain is GAGVSQSPRYKVAKRGQDVALRCDPISGHVSLFWYQQALGQGPEFLTYFQNEAQLDKSGLPSDRFFAERPEGSVSTLKIQRTQQEDSAVYLCASSRWGAGDFGETQYFGPGTRLLVL.

The chain uses TRBV1 and TRBJ1-5; the DNA was not used to check the table's D call, TRBD1. TRBV1 is annotated as a pseudogene. The length of the CDR3 is 15 residues. The DNA of the CDR3 is TGCACCAGCGTCCCGACCAGGTCTTCGTTTCAGCCCCAGCATTTT. Protein sequence: CTSVPTRSSFQPQHF.

The chain uses TRBV7-2 and TRBJ2-1; 8 bases map to TRBD2. The ends lost 5 bases at V and 6 bases at J; junction bases unmatched: 6. Per the germline V gene, CDR1 is SGHTA and CDR2 is FQGNSA. The CDR3 sequence is 14 residues long. CDR3 sequence: CASSPGLEGNEQFF. In nucleotides, the CDR3 is TGTGCCAGCAGCCCGGGACTAGAGGGCAATGAGCAGTTCTTC.

Remarks on this clone: Additional DNA sequences in this sample encode the identical CDR3. This chain links TRBV5-6 with TRBJ2-5; D not resolved. Germline-derived CDR1 and CDR2 are SGHDT and YYEEEE. Trimming took 0 bases from V and 5 from J, leaving 5 bases between them. The CDR3 is 12 amino acids. The CDR3, as DNA: TGTGCCAGCAGCTTGGGGTCTGAGACCCAGTACTTC. This gives the protein CASSLGSETQYF.

The gene calls are TRBV30 and TRBJ2-1; weak D call: TRBD1 (6 bases). CDR3 size: 14 residues. Per the germline V gene, CDR1 is GTSNPN and CDR2 is SVGIG (reference sequence). With 0 bases removed from V and 4 bases from J, the gap between germline ends came to 10 bases. The CDR3 nucleotides read TGTGCCTGGAGTGTCAGGGGTCCTTACAATGAGCAGTTCTTC. Protein sequence: CAWSVRGPYNEQFF.

As for this clone: The sample has other DNA sequences that encode this CDR3 too. This chain uses TRBV29-1 with TRBJ1-2; a possible D gene is TRBD1 (6 bases). In germline, CDR1 is SQVTM, CDR2 ANQGSEA. CDR3 size: 15 residues. Trimming left V 4 bases short and J 6 bases short, with 21 bases between. The CDR3: CSVAPLLAGEDGYTF. Here the CDR3 DNA reads TGCAGCGTTGCCCCTTTGCTTGCAGGGGAGGATGGCTACACCTTC.

Only one count was recorded for this clone. The rearrangement joins TRBV25-1 to TRBJ2-3; 12 nucleotides line up with TRBD2. Unmatched junction bases numbered 6, after V lost 5 bases and J lost 3 bases. Germline CDR1 MGHDK, CDR2 SYGVNS. CDR3 length: 16 residues. For the CDR3, the DNA is TGTGCCAGCAGTCCTAGCGGGAGGGCCTATACAGATACGCAGTATTTT. Its translation is CASSPSGRAYTDTQYF.

Note on this clone: This same CDR3 is encoded by further DNA sequences in the sample. J is TRBJ1-1 and V is TRBV5-1; 8 bases fit TRBD1. Per the germline V gene, CDR1 is SGHRS and CDR2 is YFSETQ. V trimming: 4 bases; J trimming: 3 bases; junction bases outside the gene matches: 5. This CDR3 comprises 14 residues. The DNA for the CDR3 is TGCGCCAGCAGCAGCGGACAGGGCTACACTGAAGCTTTCTTT. Amino acids: CASSSGQGYTEAFF. The full variable domain, completed using reference TRBV5-1 and TRBJ1-1, is KAGVTQTPRYLIKTRGQQVTLSCSPISGHRSVSWYQQTPGQGLQFLFEYFSETQRNKGNFPGRFSGRQFSNSRSEMNVSTLELGDSALYLCASSSGQGYTEAFFGQGTRLTVV.

The V call is TRBV28, the J call TRBJ2-5; 7 bases are shared with TRBD2. Germline V gives CDR1 MDHEN, CDR2 SYDVKM. The V segment lost 4 bases and the J segment 4 bases; nucleotides outside the gene matches: 12. The CDR3 has 16 amino acids. CDR3 nucleotides: TGTGCCAGCAGTTCATCCGGGACTAAACGGGGAGAGACCCAGTACTTC. Protein: CASSSSGTKRGETQYF.

In regard to this clone: One junction end does not reproduce the germline sequence, and a read error may be involved. The chain recombines TRBV7-7 with TRBJ2-5; D may be TRBD1 or TRBD2 (6 bases each). CDR1 and CDR2 from the germline V gene are SSHAT and FNYEAQ (reference sequence). This CDR3 has 15 amino acids. DNA for the CDR3: TGTGCTAGCAGCTTAGGGGGGACGGCGGGAGAGACCCAGTACTTC. It codes for CASSLGGTAGETQYF.

This clone was counted a single time. The chain combines TRBV2 with TRBJ2-7; D gene uncertain. V lost 3 bases to trimming and J lost 3 bases, with 12 bases between them. CDR3 length: 14 amino acids. The germline V gene has CDR1 SNHLY and CDR2 FYNNEI. The CDR3 loop reads CASSEWQADYEQYF. CDR3 DNA: TGTGCCAGCAGTGAGTGGCAGGCCGACTACGAGCAGTACTTC. Full variable domain (missing parts from reference TRBV2 and TRBJ2-7): EPEVTQTPSHQVTQMGQEVILRCVPISNHLYFYWYRQILGQKVEFLVSFYNNEISEKSEIFDDQFSVERPDGSNFTLKIRSTKLEDSAMYFCASSEWQADYEQYFGPGTRLTVT.

This chain connects TRBV30 to TRBJ2-1; D perhaps matches TRBD2 (5 bases). CDR1 is GTSNPN and CDR2 is SVGIG in the germline V gene (reference sequence). Trimming removed 3 bases at V and 8 bases at J, with 5 bases between. This CDR3 contains 10 residues. The CDR3 DNA is TGTGCCTGGAGGGAGGATGAGCAGTTCTTC. Amino acid sequence: CAWREDEQFF.

This chain connects TRBV11-2 to TRBJ2-5; D remains unclear. The J call may be faulty, since TRBJ2-7 better matches the DNA end. Germline-derived CDR1 and CDR2 are SGHAT and FQNNGV. The CDR3 sequence is 11 residues long. The CDR3, as DNA: TGTGCCAGCAGCTTACTGTACGAGCAGTACTTC. Its protein product is CASSLLYEQYF.

V is TRBV9 and J is TRBJ2-5; weak D call: TRBD2 (6 bases). The CDR3 is 16 amino acids. Trimming removed 4 bases at V and 2 bases at J, with 18 bases between. CDR1 SGDLS and CDR2 YYNGEE come from the germline V gene. The CDR3, as DNA: TGTGCCAGCAGCCTACAGGCCAGCGGGCCTCAAGAGACCCAGTACTTC. This encodes CASSLQASGPQETQYF. Variable domain in full (rest from reference TRBV9 and TRBJ2-5): DSGVTQTPKHLITATGQRVTLRCSPRSGDLSVYWYQQSLDQGLQFLIQYYNGEERAKGNILERFSAQQFPDLHSELNLSSLELGDSALYFCASSLQASGPQETQYFGPGTRLLVL.

In regard to this clone: Other DNA sequences from this sample encode an identical CDR3 as well. The chain combines TRBV9 with TRBJ2-7; D uncertain. Germline V gives CDR1 SGDLS, CDR2 YYNGEE. V was shortened by 0 bases and J by 3 bases, with 4 bases between the two germline ends. The CDR3 length is 12 residues. The CDR3 sequence: CASSVGDYEQYF. The CDR3 bases are TGTGCCAGCAGCGTAGGGGACTACGAGCAGTACTTC.

In this sample, this clone turned up a few times. This CDR3 is also generated by other DNA sequences in the sample. The chain joins TRBV7-9 to TRBJ1-1; no firm D call. The germline gives CDR1 SEHNR, CDR2 FQNEAQ (reference sequence). The germline V and J ends were trimmed by 1 base and 1 base, with 4 bases remaining between them. The CDR3 runs 13 residues. CDR3 sequence: CASSLDRNTEAFF. CDR3 bases: TGTGCCAGCAGCTTAGATCGGAACACTGAAGCTTTCTTT. Full variable domain (rest looked up from reference TRBV7-9 and TRBJ1-1): DTGVSQNPRHKITKRGQNVTFRCDPISEHNRLYWYRQTLGQGPEFLTYFQNEAQLEKSRLLSDRFSAERPKGSFSTLEIQRTEQGDSAMYLCASSLDRNTEAFFGQGTRLTVV.

This chain uses TRBV30 with TRBJ1-2; maybe TRBD1 (5 bases). V lost 2 bases to trimming and J lost 3 bases, with 10 bases between them. The CDR3 spans 13 residues. Germline V gene sequence: CDR1 GTSNPN, CDR2 SVGIG (reference sequence). CDR3 region: CAWSPGFDYGYTF. CDR3 in DNA: TGTGCCTGGAGTCCAGGGTTTGACTATGGCTACACCTTC.

The chain couples TRBV28 to TRBJ2-3; 11 bases map to TRBD2. The CDR3 is 17 amino acids. Unmatched junction bases numbered 8, after V lost 5 bases and J lost 1 base. Germline CDR1 is MDHEN and CDR2 is SYDVKM. The CDR3 protein is CASSPRQTSGGTDTQYF. The DNA for the CDR3 is TGTGCCAGCAGTCCCAGACAGACTAGCGGGGGCACAGATACGCAGTATTTT.

The chain employs TRBV28 and TRBJ1-5; D call uncertain. There are 14 residues in the CDR3. Germline V gene lookup returns CDR1 MDHEN and CDR2 SYDVKM. V lost 7 bases to trimming and J lost 0 bases, with 10 bases between them. The DNA for the CDR3 is TGTGCCAGCACGGTACGTAATAGCAATCAGCCCCAGCATTTT. Translating gives CASTVRNSNQPQHF.

On this clone itself: The sample has other DNA sequences that encode this CDR3 too. This chain uses TRBV2 with TRBJ1-3; no definite D call. The germline gives CDR1 SNHLY, CDR2 FYNNEI. This CDR3 has 13 residues. The V gene lost 2 bases and the J gene lost 4 bases, with 6 bases spanning the gap. CDR3 amino acids: CASSESSGNTIYF. Here the CDR3 DNA reads TGTGCCAGCAGTGAAAGCTCCGGAAACACCATATATTTT.

This clone has more than one count but fewer than ten. This CDR3 is also generated by other DNA sequences in the sample. This chain joins TRBV5-1 and TRBJ2-5, with D uncertain. CDR1 and CDR2 (germline): SGHRS, YFSETQ. Trimming removed 4 bases from V and 1 base from J, with 2 bases in between. The CDR3 covers 11 residues. The CDR3 DNA reads TGCGCCAGCAGCGCCCAAGAGACCCAGTACTTC. As protein: CASSAQETQYF. The full variable domain, completed using reference TRBV5-1 and TRBJ2-5, is KAGVTQTPRYLIKTRGQQVTLSCSPISGHRSVSWYQQTPGQGLQFLFEYFSETQRNKGNFPGRFSGRQFSNSRSEMNVSTLELGDSALYLCASSAQETQYFGPGTRLLVL.